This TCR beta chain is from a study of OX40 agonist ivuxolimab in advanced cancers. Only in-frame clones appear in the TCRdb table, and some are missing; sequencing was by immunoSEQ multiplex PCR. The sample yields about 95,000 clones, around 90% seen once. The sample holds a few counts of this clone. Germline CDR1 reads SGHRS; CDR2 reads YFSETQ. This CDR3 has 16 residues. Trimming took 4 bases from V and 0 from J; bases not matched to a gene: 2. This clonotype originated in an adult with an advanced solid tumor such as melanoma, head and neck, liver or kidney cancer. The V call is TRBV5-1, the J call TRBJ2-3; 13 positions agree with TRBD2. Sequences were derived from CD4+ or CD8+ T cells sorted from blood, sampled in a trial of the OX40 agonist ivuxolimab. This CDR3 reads CASSRTSGGSTDTQYF. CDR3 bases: TGCGCCAGCAGCCGGACTAGCGGGGGCAGCACAGATACGCAGTATTTT.